The next 32 T cell receptor beta chains were all read from a single sample in a study of cytomegalovirus exposure and HLA in healthy donors. Clones were sequenced by immunoSEQ multiplex PCR, and TCRdb holds only the in-frame ones, with some missing. The sample has about 150,000 clones; about 89% are singletons. Sequencing was carried out using PBMCs. These receptors originate from a woman under 30 in good health and CMV-seropositive.

In this sample, this clone turned up once. V and J are TRBV30 and TRBJ2-7; D perhaps matches TRBD1 (6 bases). The germline V gene has CDR1 GTSNPN and CDR2 SVGIG (reference sequence). The CDR3 totals 13 residues. Trimming pared 1 base from V and 0 bases from J, leaving 7 bases between. For the CDR3, the DNA is TGTGCCTGGAGTGGAGGGGGCTCCTACGAGCAGTACTTC. It encodes CAWSGGGSYEQYF.

The chain recombines TRBV14 with TRBJ2-5; TRBD2 matches 10 bases. The ends lost 4 bases at V and 4 bases at J; junction bases unmatched: 6. The length of the CDR3 is 15 residues. From germline, CDR1 is SGHDN and CDR2 FVKESK. The CDR3 region is CASSPRVAGGETQYF. DNA of the CDR3: TGTGCCAGCAGCCCCCGGGTAGCGGGAGGAGAGACCCAGTACTTC.

The rearrangement uses TRBV30 and TRBJ1-4; 8 bases align to TRBD1. With V trimmed by 4 bases and J by 7 bases, 11 bases remained unmatched. CDR3 length equals 15 residues. Germline-derived CDR1 and CDR2 are GTSNPN and SVGIG (reference sequence). The CDR3, as DNA: TGTGCCTGGAACGAGAATGCAGGGGGCACTGAAAAACTGTTTTTT. Its translation is CAWNENAGGTEKLFF.

The chain joins TRBV29-1 to TRBJ1-2; D gene ambiguous. The CDR3 extends over 12 amino acids. The germline V and J ends were trimmed by 1 base and 7 bases, with 10 bases remaining between them. CDR1 is SQVTM, CDR2 ANQGSEA, per germline. The CDR3 region is CSVEGSSVGYTF. The CDR3 region has the DNA TGCAGCGTTGAAGGTTCATCAGTTGGCTACACCTTC.

J is TRBJ2-5 and V is TRBV5-1; possible D gene TRBD2, 6 bases. Trimming left V 3 bases short and J 0 bases short, with 12 bases between. The CDR3 extends over 15 amino acids. Germline V lookup: CDR1 SGHRS, CDR2 YFSETQ. CDR3 DNA: TGCGCCAGCAGCTCGGGACTGTTGTACCAAGAGACCCAGTACTTC. It translates to CASSSGLLYQETQYF. Using reference TRBV5-1 and TRBJ2-5 for the parts outside the CDR3, the full variable domain is KAGVTQTPRYLIKTRGQQVTLSCSPISGHRSVSWYQQTPGQGLQFLFEYFSETQRNKGNFPGRFSGRQFSNSRSEMNVSTLELGDSALYLCASSSGLLYQETQYFGPGTRLLVL.

V is TRBV7-6 and J is TRBJ2-2; TRBD1 matches at 7 bases. The CDR3 is 16 amino acids. Germline-derived CDR1 and CDR2 are SGHVS and FNYEAQ. Trimming cost V 5 bases and J 4 bases; bases outside gene matches: 10. In nucleotides, the CDR3 is TGTGCCAGCAGCCGCGCAGGACAGGTCGGCACCGGGGAGCTGTTTTTT. This sequence encodes CASSRAGQVGTGELFF.

The V and J genes are TRBV18 and TRBJ2-1; a weak D match, TRBD2 (5 bases). The CDR3 totals 15 residues. Trimming stripped 3 bases from V and 0 bases from J, with 9 bases between. The germline CDR1 and CDR2 sequences are KGHSH and LQKENI. Here the CDR3 reads CASSPAGFSYNEQFF. The CDR3 DNA reads as TGTGCCAGCTCACCTGCGGGCTTCTCCTACAATGAGCAGTTCTTC.

This chain connects TRBV29-1 to TRBJ2-5; TRBD2 matches 10 bases. Trimming took 4 bases from V and 0 from J; bases not matched to a gene: 8. CDR1 and CDR2 from the germline V gene are SQVTM and ANQGSEA. CDR3 size: 16 residues. This chain's CDR3 is CSVAGLAKAYQETQYF. The CDR3 DNA follows: TGCAGCGTTGCGGGACTAGCGAAAGCCTACCAAGAGACCCAGTACTTC.

The V call is TRBV27, the J call TRBJ1-2; 8 positions agree with TRBD1. The CDR3 runs 15 residues. V lost 0 bases and J lost 5; bases outside the gene matches: 5. CDR1 is MNHEY, CDR2 SMNVEV, per germline (reference sequence). CDR3 DNA: TGTGCCAGCAGTTTATCGGACAGGGATTATTATGGCTACACCTTC. This codes for CASSLSDRDYYGYTF.

This rearrangement joins TRBV10-1 to TRBJ2-7, with 7 bases identical to TRBD2. V trimming: 2 bases; J trimming: 3 bases; junction bases outside the gene matches: 1. CDR1 is WNHNN, CDR2 SYGVQD, per germline (reference sequence). CDR3 length equals 13 residues. The CDR3: CASSEAGDYEQYF. As DNA, the CDR3 is TGCGCCAGCAGTGAGGCGGGAGACTACGAGCAGTACTTC.

This chain links TRBV30 with TRBJ2-7, with TRBD2 matching over 11 bases. There are 23 residues in the CDR3. With 3 bases clipped from V and 5 bases from J, the junction kept 33 bases outside the gene matches. Germline lookup yields CDR1 GTSNPN and CDR2 SVGIG (reference sequence). CDR3 nucleotides: TGTGCCTGGAGCAGGGGCGTGGTCGGGGCCTTTGGGCTAGCGGGAGGTGGATCCCACGAGCAGTACTTC. This encodes CAWSRGVVGAFGLAGGGSHEQYF.

This chain connects TRBV2 to TRBJ1-2, with TRBD1 matching over 8 bases. Germline trimming cut 5 bases from V and 7 bases from J; bases unmatched to any gene: 15. The CDR3 is 16 amino acids. The germline gives CDR1 SNHLY, CDR2 FYNNEI. The CDR3 protein is CASSIMTGAQGGGYTF. For the CDR3, the DNA is TGTGCCAGCAGTATTATGACAGGGGCACAGGGAGGTGGCTACACCTTC.

This rearrangement joins TRBV6-5 to TRBJ1-5; 9 positions agree with TRBD1. CDR3 length: 14 amino acids. Germline V gene lookup returns CDR1 MNHEY and CDR2 SVGAGI. With 6 bases clipped from V and 6 bases from J, the junction kept 6 bases outside the gene matches. The CDR3, as DNA: TGTGCCAGCAGCAGGGACAGGGACAGTCAGCCCCAGCATTTT. This encodes CASSRDRDSQPQHF.

The rearrangement joins TRBV4-2 to TRBJ2-5, with TRBD2 as a possible D gene (9 bases). Trimming stripped 0 bases from V and 4 bases from J, with 21 bases between. The CDR3 extends over 18 amino acids. In germline, CDR1 is LGHNA, CDR2 YNFKEQ. The DNA for the CDR3 is TGTGCCAGCAGCCAAGAGGCGTCAGGGGGCGGGAGGGTAGAGACCCAGTACTTC. Its translation is CASSQEASGGGRVETQYF.

V gene TRBV11-3 combines with J gene TRBJ2-7; D is perhaps TRBD2 (6 bases). Trimming left V 1 base short and J 1 base short, with 8 bases between. The length of the CDR3 is 14 residues. Germline values: CDR1 SGHNT, CDR2 YENEEA. The CDR3 loop is CASSLAGASYEQYF. DNA of the CDR3: TGTGCCAGCAGCTTAGCGGGAGCTTCCTACGAGCAGTACTTC.

The rearrangement uses TRBV6-5 and TRBJ1-2, with 8 bases that match TRBD1. The germline V gene encodes CDR1 MNHEY and CDR2 SVGAGI. J lost 2 bases, V lost 6 bases, and 5 bases had no gene match. This CDR3 is built from 14 residues. The CDR3 loop is CASSGTGKNYGYTF. The CDR3, as DNA: TGTGCCAGCAGCGGGACAGGAAAAAACTATGGCTACACCTTC.

The J gene is TRBJ1-4, the V gene TRBV19; D is possibly TRBD1 (6 bases). Germline CDR1 LNHDA, CDR2 SQIVND (reference sequence). With 2 bases removed from V and 8 bases from J, the gap between germline ends came to 12 bases. The CDR3 runs 14 residues. CDR3 loop: CASSITGPGEKLFF. In DNA, the CDR3 is TGTGCCAGTAGTATAACAGGGCCAGGGGAAAAACTGTTTTTT.

The V gene is TRBV6-4, the J gene TRBJ2-5, with 12 bases aligning to TRBD2. CDR1 and CDR2 from the germline V gene are MRHNA and SNTAGT. With 6 bases clipped from V and 0 bases from J, the junction kept 2 bases outside the gene matches. The CDR3 covers 15 residues. This CDR3 is CASSRTSGDQETQYF. Here the CDR3 DNA reads TGTGCCAGCAGCCGGACTAGCGGGGACCAAGAGACCCAGTACTTC.

The V and J genes are TRBV29-1 and TRBJ2-7; 7 positions match TRBD1. CDR1 SQVTM and CDR2 ANQGSEA come from the germline V gene. The CDR3 covers 12 residues. Germline trimming cut 6 bases from V and 2 bases from J; bases unmatched to any gene: 4. CDR3 sequence reads: CSVGQVAYEQYF. CDR3 sequence (DNA): TGCAGCGTCGGACAGGTGGCCTACGAGCAGTACTTC.

The rearrangement links TRBV2 to TRBJ1-1; tentative D call: TRBD1 (6 bases). The CDR3 is 15 amino acids. Between the trimmed V and J ends, which lost 7 bases and 6 bases, there was a span of 21 bases. Germline assignment: CDR1 SNHLY and CDR2 FYNNEI. CDR3 DNA sequence: TGTGCCAGCACTCCCCCGGGCGGGGGCCGGGCTGAAGCTTTCTTT. Its protein is CASTPPGGGRAEAFF.

The CDR3 is CAWRGLAGRDEQFF. The DNA for the CDR3 is TGTGCCTGGAGGGGACTAGCGGGAAGGGATGAGCAGTTCTTC. The chain couples TRBV30 to TRBJ2-1; 13 bases match TRBD2. J was trimmed by 8 bases and V by 3 bases; bases with no gene match: 4. This CDR3 is built from 14 residues. The germline V gene encodes CDR1 GTSNPN and CDR2 SVGIG (reference sequence). The full variable domain, rest sourced from reference TRBV30 and TRBJ2-1, is SQTIHQWPATLVQPVGSPLSLECTVEGTSNPNLYWYRQAAGRGLQLLFYSVGIGQISSEVPQNLSASRPQDRQFILSSKKLLLSDSGFYLCAWRGLAGRDEQFFGPGTRLTVL.

The rearrangement joins TRBV2 to TRBJ1-2; possibly TRBD1 for D (6 bases). Germline V CDR1 and CDR2: SNHLY, FYNNEI. CDR3 length equals 12 residues. Trimming removed 5 bases at V and 6 bases at J, with 10 bases between. The CDR3 is CASSLQGNGYTF. The CDR3, as DNA: TGTGCCAGCAGTTTACAGGGAAATGGCTACACCTTC.

The chain joins TRBV2 to TRBJ1-2, with TRBD1 as a possible D gene (5 bases). CDR1 is SNHLY, CDR2 FYNNEI, per germline. The V end lost 10 bases, the J end lost 8 bases, and 23 bases lay between the germline ends. The CDR3 sequence is 14 residues long. CDR3 nucleotide sequence: TGTGCCACACATCGGCAGGGAGGCTCAAGGGGCTACACCTTC. This encodes CATHRQGGSRGYTF.

This chain connects TRBV19 to TRBJ2-7; weak D call: TRBD1 (5 bases). The CDR3 totals 16 residues. Germline assignment: CDR1 LNHDA and CDR2 SQIVND (reference sequence). Trimming stripped 4 bases from V and 0 bases from J, with 16 bases between. The DNA for the CDR3 is TGTGCCAGTAGTAAGGGGCGACAGTCTAGCTCCTACGAGCAGTACTTC. This encodes CASSKGRQSSSYEQYF.

This clone was seen only once. This rearrangement joins TRBV19 to TRBJ1-1; 8 bases agree with TRBD1. Germline assignment: CDR1 LNHDA and CDR2 SQIVND (reference sequence). CDR3 length: 15 residues. V dropped 3 bases and J dropped 3; count of bases not matched to a gene: 6. The CDR3 sequence: CASSIGQGGDTEAFF. For the CDR3, the DNA is TGTGCCAGTAGTATCGGACAGGGTGGTGACACTGAAGCTTTCTTT.

This clone has more than one count but fewer than ten. Here the CDR3 DNA reads TGTGCCAGCAGTTTAAATGGGGGACAGGGGGCCTACGAGCAGTACTTC. Its translation is CASSLNGGQGAYEQYF. The V call is TRBV27, the J call TRBJ2-7; TRBD1 aligns across 11 bases. The V gene's germline CDR1 is MNHEY and CDR2 SMNVEV (reference sequence). The CDR3 contains 16 residues. V shed 2 bases, J shed 2 bases, and the junction held 5 bases outside the gene matches.

The chain uses TRBV18 and TRBJ2-1, with D tentatively TRBD2 (6 bases). V was cut by 2 bases and J by 2 bases, with 10 bases left in between. This CDR3 has 15 residues. Germline V gene sequence: CDR1 KGHSH, CDR2 LQKENI. CDR3 sequence: CASSPMEGTYNEQFF. DNA for the CDR3: TGTGCCAGCTCACCAATGGAGGGCACCTACAATGAGCAGTTCTTC.

V usage is TRBV27 and J usage is TRBJ2-7; perhaps TRBD2 as D (6 bases). CDR1 is MNHEY, CDR2 SMNVEV, per germline (reference sequence). V shed 5 bases and J shed 0 bases, with 20 bases lying between them. This CDR3 has 17 amino acids. The CDR3 sequence: CASSPHLAGGSSYEQYF. The CDR3 bases are TGTGCCAGCAGTCCCCACCTAGCCGGAGGGAGCTCCTACGAGCAGTACTTC.

The chain recombines TRBV12-5 with TRBJ1-4; D might be TRBD1 (5 bases). Germline V gene sequence: CDR1 LGHNT, CDR2 FRNRAP. Trimming removed 1 base at V and 0 bases at J, with 6 bases between. This CDR3 has 15 residues. For the CDR3, the DNA is TGTGCTAGTGGTTTGGGACAGACAACTAATGAAAAACTGTTTTTT. As protein: CASGLGQTTNEKLFF.

The rearrangement uses TRBV2 and TRBJ1-2, with TRBD1 identical over 7 bases. V shed 9 bases and J 4 bases; nucleotides not matched to a gene: 11. Germline values: CDR1 SNHLY, CDR2 FYNNEI. This CDR3 region has 14 residues. The CDR3 protein is CASTPTGSSYGYTF. The DNA of the CDR3 is TGTGCCAGTACGCCGACAGGGAGTAGCTATGGCTACACCTTC. Full variable domain (outside the CDR3, taken from reference TRBV2 and TRBJ1-2): EPEVTQTPSHQVTQMGQEVILRCVPISNHLYFYWYRQILGQKVEFLVSFYNNEISEKSEIFDDQFSVERPDGSNFTLKIRSTKLEDSAMYFCASTPTGSSYGYTFGSGTRLTVV.

The V gene is TRBV13, the J gene TRBJ2-1; 8 bases agree with TRBD2. Trimming cost V 1 base and J 2 bases; bases outside gene matches: 1. In germline, CDR1 is PRHDT, CDR2 FYEKMQ (reference sequence). CDR3 length equals 15 residues. The CDR3 spells CASSLAGGPYNEQFF. DNA for the CDR3: TGTGCCAGCAGCTTAGCGGGAGGGCCCTACAATGAGCAGTTCTTC.

The rearrangement uses TRBV2 and TRBJ1-2; 7 nucleotides match TRBD1. The CDR3 loop spans 14 amino acids. V shed 4 bases, J shed 2 bases, and the junction held 4 bases outside the gene matches. Germline V CDR1 and CDR2: SNHLY, FYNNEI. CDR3 loop: CASSATGSNYGYTF. The DNA of the CDR3 is TGTGCCAGCAGTGCGACAGGGAGCAACTATGGCTACACCTTC.